This T cell receptor (beta chain) was sequenced during a study of T cells in Graves' hyperthyroidism and ophthalmopathy. Points from the study as a whole: A model of 13 V-J features distinguished ophthalmopathy from stable hyperthyroidism.

Hyperthyroidism in the patients, aged 18 to 65, was newly diagnosed and under 2 months in duration. Every diagnosis used clinical symptoms, serum thyroxine and TRAb, thyroid ultrasound and orbital computed tomography. CDR3 length: 16 amino acids. The germline CDR1 and CDR2 sequences are SGHTA and FQGTGA. V lost 1 base, J lost 5 bases, and 4 bases stayed unmatched. Authors of the study amplified TCR beta CDR3 regions from RNA transcripts. The HTBI primer set served for first-round RT-PCR of the TCR CDR3. From the multiplex PCR reads, TCRdb called clonotypes with MiXCR, one entry per CDR3 protein. The sample lists fewer than 250,000 distinct CDR3 sequences, 15% to 20% seen once, with approximately 46% in the top ten. This clonotype has only a few counts. Its target is not known.

This receptor was identified in a man in his fifties or sixties with Graves' hyperthyroidism. The chain links TRBV7-3 to TRBJ2-3; 12 positions agree with TRBD2. What was sequenced was blood. CDR3 in DNA: TGTGCCAGCAGCTTAAACCCGGGACTAGCGGGAGATACGCAGTATTTT. Translated, it gives CASSLNPGLAGDTQYF.